This T cell receptor (beta chain) was captured by sequencing in a study of shared clonotypes between healthy human individuals. Regarding the study as a whole: It was the few donors that limited the genetic and exposure-history diversity represented.

Only Caucasian adults living in Nashville, Tennessee made up the donor group. This clone has a handful of counts. Its antigen is still unknown. CDR3 length: 14 amino acids. Trimming took 7 bases from V and 3 from J; bases not matched to a gene: 6. Germline CDR1 is LNHDA and CDR2 is SQIVND (reference sequence). The repertoire was sequenced with immunoSEQ multiplex PCR; TCRdb's copy has only in-frame clones and lacks some. The table includes approximately 500,000 clones, about 85% detected once. The chain employs TRBV19 and TRBJ1-1, with 9 bases aligning to TRBD1. The sequenced sample consisted of PBMCs. The sequence derives from a woman aged 40 to 50 in good health. Some clones in this sample may be carry-over from other donors' samples. CDR3 protein: CASMKTGGYTEAFF. CDR3 nucleotide sequence: TGTGCCAGTATGAAGACAGGGGGGTACACTGAAGCTTTCTTT.